Presented here are 22 T cell receptor beta chains from one specimen sequenced in a study of neurological immune-mediated disorders. One entry per CDR3 protein results from TCRdb running MiXCR on the 5' RACE reads. The sample contains around 53,000 distinct CDR3 sequences, approximately 4.1% of which appear only once. The sample was PBMCs. Source of these receptors: a man aged 50 to 60 with multiple sclerosis.

In its sample, this clonotype was seen a few times. Being one base from a much bigger clone, this may be a read error. The rearrangement uses TRBV6-1 and TRBJ2-2; tentatively, D is TRBD1 (5 bases). The CDR3 loop spans 13 amino acids. The V gene's germline CDR1 is MNHNS and CDR2 SASEGT. CDR3 in amino acids: CANGAREAGELFF. CDR3 DNA sequence: TGTGCGAATGGGGCTAGAGAGGCCGGGGAGCTGTTTTTT.

This clonotype has at least ten counts. The V gene is TRBV5-1, the J gene TRBJ2-7, with 12 bases lining up with TRBD1. CDR3 size: 16 residues. With 4 bases clipped from V and 4 bases from J, the junction kept 9 bases outside the gene matches. The germline V gene encodes CDR1 SGHRS and CDR2 YFSETQ. The CDR3 DNA sequence: TGCGCCAGCAGCCCACCCCCGGGACAGGGGGCTTACGAGCAGTACTTC. Its protein is CASSPPPGQGAYEQYF.

The sample holds many counts of this clonotype. The gene calls are TRBV20-1 and TRBJ1-5; 9 positions match TRBD1. This CDR3 spans 14 amino acids. V shed 7 bases, J shed 0 bases, and the junction held 4 bases outside the gene matches. Germline V lookup: CDR1 DFQATT, CDR2 SNEGSKA (reference sequence). The CDR3 nucleotides read TGCAGTGTGGGACAGGGCCATAGCAATCAGCCCCAGCATTTT. Amino acids: CSVGQGHSNQPQHF.

This clonotype was seen repeatedly, ten times or more. J is TRBJ2-5 and V is TRBV27; 10 bases are shared with TRBD1. Trimming took 8 bases from V and 1 from J; bases not matched to a gene: 13. Germline V CDR1 and CDR2: MNHEY, SMNVEV (reference sequence). The CDR3 length is 17 residues. CDR3 sequence (DNA): TGTGCCAGCGGCTTCCCAGACAGGGGGCGAGGCCAAGAGACCCAGTACTTC. Translation gives CASGFPDRGRGQETQYF.

This clonotype has a count of ten or more. V usage is TRBV7-9 and J usage is TRBJ1-1; D uncertain. The V gene lost 4 bases and the J gene lost 1 base, with 10 bases spanning the gap. CDR3 length: 14 amino acids. Per the germline V gene, CDR1 is SEHNR and CDR2 is FQNEAQ (reference sequence). The CDR3 DNA reads TGTGCCAGCAGCTCTCAGTCAGGGAACACTGAAGCTTTCTTT. This sequence encodes CASSSQSGNTEAFF.

This clonotype was found many times. The V call is TRBV19, the J call TRBJ2-5; perhaps TRBD1 as D (5 bases). This CDR3 comprises 13 residues. Germline V lookup: CDR1 LNHDA, CDR2 SQIVND (reference sequence). Trimming shortened V by 5 bases and J by 5 bases, and 12 bases separated the two germline ends. The CDR3 DNA follows: TGTGCCAGTAGTGTAACAGGCATGGAGACCCAGTACTTC. Translating gives CASSVTGMETQYF.

Sample share makes this clonotype medium-sized. This chain links TRBV5-1 with TRBJ2-1; the D gene could be TRBD1 or TRBD2 (5 bases each). The germline V and J ends were trimmed by 0 bases and 3 bases, with 10 bases remaining between them. The germline CDR1 and CDR2 sequences are SGHRS and YFSETQ. CDR3 size: 15 residues. The CDR3: CASSLDGAVYNEQFF. The DNA of the CDR3 is TGCGCCAGCAGCTTGGACGGGGCGGTCTACAATGAGCAGTTCTTC. Combining the CDR3 with reference TRBV5-1 and TRBJ2-1 gives the whole variable domain KAGVTQTPRYLIKTRGQQVTLSCSPISGHRSVSWYQQTPGQGLQFLFEYFSETQRNKGNFPGRFSGRQFSNSRSEMNVSTLELGDSALYLCASSLDGAVYNEQFFGPGTRLTVL.

This clonotype was counted at least ten times. The chain employs TRBV5-8 and TRBJ2-2, with TRBD2 as a possible D gene (6 bases). In germline, CDR1 is SGHTS, CDR2 YDEGEE. Trimming left V 2 bases short and J 2 bases short, with 13 bases between. The CDR3 totals 16 residues. The CDR3 region has the DNA TGTGCCAGCAGCTTACTTCGGGGGATCAACACCGGGGAGCTGTTTTTT. Translating gives CASSLLRGINTGELFF.

This clonotype was recorded many times. The rearrangement uses TRBV20-1 and TRBJ1-5; D uncertain. There are 13 residues in the CDR3. Germline V gives CDR1 DFQATT, CDR2 SNEGSKA (reference sequence). Trimming shortened V by 3 bases and J by 1 base, and 7 bases separated the two germline ends. CDR3 bases: TGCAGTGCTAGGGCCCAGAGCAATCAGCCCCAGCATTTT. Residues: CSARAQSNQPQHF.

The rearrangement uses TRBV6-4 and TRBJ1-5; D is undetermined. The CDR3 runs to 11 residues. The germline V gene encodes CDR1 MRHNA and CDR2 SNTAGT. Trimming took off 8 bases at V and 7 bases at J, with 9 bases between the two ends. The CDR3 DNA reads as TGTGCCAGCGAAGTGTACCAGCCCCAGCATTTT. Translation gives CASEVYQPQHF.

Comment on this clonotype: A much larger clone differs by one base, so this may be a read error. The V gene is TRBV9, the J gene TRBJ2-3; weak D call: TRBD2 (5 bases). Trimming removed 0 bases at V and 3 bases at J, with 11 bases between. The germline V gene has CDR1 SGDLS and CDR2 YYNGEE. This CDR3 comprises 15 residues. The CDR3 sequence: CASSVGKDWTDTQYF. As DNA, the CDR3 is TGTGCCAGCAGCGTAGGAAAGGACTGGACAGATACGCAGTATTTT.

This clonotype has a count of ten or more. The chain joins TRBV10-3 to TRBJ2-5; D is unclear. In germline, CDR1 is ENHRY, CDR2 SYGVKD. V gave up 3 bases and J gave up 5 bases, with 10 bases separating them. CDR3 size: 13 residues. CDR3 in DNA: TGTGCCATCAGTGACCTTAAGAAGGAGACCCAGTACTTC. It yields the protein CAISDLKKETQYF.

The sample holds a few counts of this clonotype. The rearrangement joins TRBV19 to TRBJ1-2, with 7 bases fitting TRBD1. CDR3 length: 15 residues. CDR1 is LNHDA and CDR2 is SQIVND in the germline V gene (reference sequence). V shed 2 bases, J shed 5 bases, and the junction held 8 bases outside the gene matches. CDR3: CASSIRTGGNYGYTF. CDR3 bases: TGTGCCAGTAGTATAAGGACAGGAGGAAATTATGGCTACACCTTC.

This clonotype was recorded many times. V is TRBV28 and J is TRBJ1-5; D is possibly TRBD1 (5 bases). CDR3 length: 15 amino acids. CDR1 and CDR2 from the germline V gene are MDHEN and SYDVKM. Trimming removed 2 bases from V and 2 bases from J, with 10 bases in between. This chain's CDR3 is CASSLRGVGNQPQHF. CDR3 sequence (DNA): TGTGCCAGCAGTTTAAGAGGGGTCGGCAATCAGCCCCAGCATTTT.

This clonotype was detected ten times or more. The rearrangement links TRBV4-2 to TRBJ2-1, with D unresolved. This CDR3 contains 15 residues. In germline, CDR1 is LGHNA, CDR2 YNFKEQ. V lost 3 bases, J lost 9 bases, and 18 bases lay in between. The CDR3 spells CASSHPAAAWGEQFF. Here the CDR3 DNA reads TGTGCCAGCAGCCATCCGGCGGCAGCTTGGGGTGAGCAGTTCTTC.

The chain uses TRBV11-3 and TRBJ2-3, with TRBD2 matching over 8 bases. The V gene's germline CDR1 is SGHNT and CDR2 YENEEA. V shed 4 bases and J 5 bases; nucleotides not matched to a gene: 2. This CDR3 has 13 residues. The CDR3: CASSSSGRDTQYF. CDR3 in DNA: TGTGCCAGCAGCTCGAGCGGGAGAGATACGCAGTATTTT.

This clonotype was seen at least ten times. V gene TRBV5-4 combines with J gene TRBJ2-7, with TRBD2 identical over 7 bases. The CDR3 extends over 16 amino acids. Germline V gene sequence: CDR1 SGHNT, CDR2 YYREEE (reference sequence). The junction had 10 bases not matched to a gene; V was cut back by 2 bases and J by 2 bases. CDR3 sequence (DNA): TGTGCCAGCAGCTTCCTTTGGGCTAGCGGCACCTACGAGCAGTACTTC. It codes for CASSFLWASGTYEQYF.

At least ten counts were recorded for this clonotype. The gene calls are TRBV20-1 and TRBJ1-5; 9 nucleotides match TRBD1. CDR1 and CDR2 (germline): DFQATT, SNEGSKA (reference sequence). CDR3 size: 14 residues. V shed 5 bases, J shed 6 bases, and the junction held 8 bases outside the gene matches. CDR3 in amino acids: CSAQTGGRGQPQHF. CDR3 DNA: TGCAGTGCTCAAACAGGGGGCAGGGGTCAGCCCCAGCATTTT.

A word on this clonotype: This may stem from a read error, because a much larger clone lies one nucleotide away. The final CDR3 position lacks the conserved phenylalanine or tryptophan, pointing to a likely read error. The genes are TRBV29-1 and TRBJ1-2, with D uncertain. Looked up from germline, CDR1 is SQVTM and CDR2 is ANQGSEA. CDR3 length: 14 residues. The V and J ends lost 7 bases and 6 bases respectively, with 21 bases between them. This CDR3 is CSGKGGGLVNGYTY. The CDR3 bases are TGCAGCGGGAAGGGTGGCGGCTTGGTCAATGGCTACACCTAC.

The chain carries TRBV5-6 and TRBJ2-3, with D unresolved. This CDR3 has 12 amino acids. V lost 3 bases to trimming and J lost 5 bases, with 7 bases between them. Germline assignment: CDR1 SGHDT and CDR2 YYEEEE. CDR3 amino acids: CASSSVGDTQYF. CDR3 in DNA: TGTGCCAGCAGCTCCGTGGGAGATACGCAGTATTTT. The full variable domain, rest sourced from reference TRBV5-6 and TRBJ2-3, is DAGVTQSPTHLIKTRGQQVTLRCSPKSGHDTVSWYQQALGQGPQFIFQYYEEEERQRGNFPDRFSGHQFPNYSSELNVNALLLGDSALYLCASSSVGDTQYFGPGTRLTVL.

Ten or more counts support this clonotype. The chain's CDR3 is CASSQEPGKTGELFF. CDR3 DNA: TGCGCCAGCAGCCAAGAGCCCGGAAAGACCGGGGAGCTGTTTTTT. The rearrangement links TRBV4-1 to TRBJ2-2; D unclear. Trimming took off 0 bases at V and 5 bases at J, with 10 bases between the two ends. Per the germline V gene, CDR1 is MGHRA and CDR2 is YSYEKL. The CDR3 contains 15 residues.

This clonotype was seen repeatedly, ten times or more. The chain joins TRBV5-4 to TRBJ2-4, with D unresolved. V was shortened by 4 bases and J by 0 bases, with 11 bases between the two germline ends. Germline-derived CDR1 and CDR2 are SGHNT and YYREEE (reference sequence). CDR3 length: 15 amino acids. CDR3 amino acids: CASSPAGLAKNIQYF. For the CDR3, the DNA is TGTGCCAGCAGCCCCGCCGGGTTAGCCAAAAACATTCAGTACTTC.